This T cell receptor beta chain comes out of a study of T cells in Graves' hyperthyroidism and ophthalmopathy. Template material for amplifying TCR beta CDR3 regions consisted of RNA transcripts. HTBI primers were used for first-round RT-PCR of the TCR CDR3. TCRdb itself ran the multiplex PCR reads through MiXCR, one entry per CDR3 protein. The sample shows roughly 510,000 distinct CDR3 sequences, 46% of them seen only once. The V and J ends lost 2 bases and 3 bases respectively, with 13 bases between them. Germline loops: CDR1 MDHEN, CDR2 SYDVKM. CDR3 size: 15 residues. Material: peripheral blood or thyroid tissue (not recorded which). This sequence joins TRBV28 and TRBJ1-1; D might be TRBD1 (6 bases). The sequence was obtained from an adult woman with Graves' disease, either hyperthyroidism or ophthalmopathy (not recorded which). CDR3 residues: CASSLGTPAYTEAFF. The CDR3 DNA is TGTGCCAGCAGTTTAGGGACACCGGCGTACACTGAAGCTTTCTTT.